The TCR beta chain described here comes from a study of human T cells and chemical hapten exposure. As to time point: pre-sensitization, week 0. Treatment of the sample: therapeutic diphenylcyclopropenone sensitization with weekly scalp DPC. Blood sampling preceded each patch test application. Original processing methods: Sampled TCR counts reached a median of about 90,000 per sample, with values ranging from about 23,224 to 700,000. Each CDR3 protein gets one entry after TCRdb re-called the RACE reads with MiXCR. Clone size and V and J calls follow TCRdb, not the original study. There are about 120,000 distinct CDR3 sequences in the sample; 13% occur only once, and about 3% lies in the top ten. Sequencing used whole blood, obtained in connection with sensitization to the hapten diphenylcyclopropenone (DPC). This receptor was obtained from a young woman with alopecia areata. Some clones in this sample may be carry-over from other donors' samples.

CDR3: CASSAGPPSSTDTQYF. Written as DNA, the CDR3 is TGTGCCAGCAGCGCGGGGCCCCCCTCTAGCACAGATACGCAGTATTTT. The genes are TRBV27 and TRBJ2-3; TRBD2 might be the D (6 bases). Germline V CDR1 and CDR2: MNHEY, SMNVEV (reference sequence). Trimming shortened V by 6 bases and J by 0 bases, and 16 bases separated the two germline ends. This CDR3 has 16 amino acids.